One and the same sample provided the 21 T cell receptor beta chains below, sequenced in a study of post-analysis software for immune sequencing data. Findings and caveats of the study: With TRBV5-6, TRBV5-1 and TRBV20-1 included, about five TRBV segments were more frequent in patients than in controls.

No antigen is known for these receptors. Unique molecular identifiers were built into the TCR beta cDNA libraries. A single record per CDR3 protein comes from TCRdb applying MiXCR to the PCR reads. The repertoire holds approximately 160,000 distinct CDR3 sequences, with 25% to 35% as singletons. The sample consisted of blood. The receptors originated from a girl between 10 and 17 years old with multiple sclerosis.

The genes are TRBV2 and TRBJ2-3; 11 positions match TRBD2. Germline V lookup: CDR1 SNHLY, CDR2 FYNNEI. This CDR3 comprises 17 residues. The junction had 11 bases not matched to a gene; V was cut back by 4 bases and J by 5 bases. This CDR3 is CASSGGSGRAGGDTQYF. The CDR3 nucleotides read TGTGCCAGCAGTGGGGGTAGCGGGAGGGCCGGTGGAGATACGCAGTATTTT.

The chain combines TRBV3-1 with TRBJ2-7; D gene ambiguous. CDR1 and CDR2 from the germline V gene are LGHDT and YNNKEL (reference sequence). This CDR3 region has 13 residues. V lost 0 bases and J 6 bases, leaving 9 bases between the germline ends. This CDR3 reads CASSQDLAGEQYF. The CDR3 nucleotides are TGTGCCAGCAGCCAAGATCTGGCAGGCGAGCAGTACTTC.

This clonotype was found many times. This rearrangement joins TRBV14 to TRBJ1-6, with a tentative D call TRBD1 (5 bases). The CDR3 runs to 13 residues. Looked up from germline, CDR1 is SGHDN and CDR2 is FVKESK. Trimming left V 6 bases short and J 5 bases short, with 8 bases between. The CDR3 nucleotides read TGTGCCAGCAGACAGGTCGATAATTCACCCCTCCACTTT. It translates to CASRQVDNSPLHF.

This clonotype has more than one count but fewer than ten. The chain carries TRBV27 and TRBJ1-5; D ambiguous. CDR3 length: 13 amino acids. Between the trimmed V and J ends, which lost 8 bases and 0 bases, there was a span of 8 bases. Germline V gene sequence: CDR1 MNHEY, CDR2 SMNVEV (reference sequence). Here the CDR3 reads CASGTYSNQPQHF. As DNA, the CDR3 is TGTGCCAGCGGCACTTATAGCAATCAGCCCCAGCATTTT.

This clonotype was recorded at least ten times. The J gene is TRBJ1-5, the V gene TRBV7-2; D is unclear. The CDR3 has 14 amino acids. The V gene lost 1 base and the J gene lost 5 bases, with 9 bases spanning the gap. Germline loops: CDR1 SGHTA, CDR2 FQGNSA. The CDR3 DNA sequence: TGTGCCAGCAGCTTAGATTACAGCGATCAGCCCCAGCATTTT. Protein product: CASSLDYSDQPQHF.

The chain combines TRBV6-5 with TRBJ2-2; possibly TRBD2 for D (5 bases). There are 15 residues in the CDR3. V was trimmed by 3 bases and J by 6 bases, leaving 14 bases between them. From germline, CDR1 is MNHEY and CDR2 SVGAGI. The CDR3 region is CASSYMGSPPGELFF. The DNA of the CDR3 is TGTGCCAGCAGTTATATGGGGAGTCCACCCGGGGAGCTGTTTTTT.

This clonotype occurred many times. V is TRBV12-3 or TRBV12-4 and J is TRBJ1-4, with 8 nucleotides matching TRBD1. The CDR3 spans 15 residues. J lost 10 bases, V lost 6 bases, and 13 bases had no gene match. CDR3 nucleotides: TGTGCCAGCAGGCGGGGACAGGCCGGGAAGGGAAAACTGTTTTTT. This codes for CASRRGQAGKGKLFF.

With respect to this clonotype: A much bigger clone sits one base away, suggesting this may be a read error. This chain links TRBV29-1 with TRBJ1-2; no clear D. The germline CDR1 and CDR2 sequences are SQVTM and ANQGSEA. This CDR3 region has 12 residues. Trimming removed 6 bases at V and 4 bases at J, with 12 bases between. CDR3: CSVARGAYGYTF. Written as DNA, the CDR3 is TGCAGCGTGGCACGGGGTGCCTATGGCTACACCTTC.

The gene calls are TRBV7-8 and TRBJ2-2, with a weak D call TRBD2 (5 bases). V shed 2 bases and J shed 8 bases, with 15 bases lying between them. The CDR3 extends over 15 amino acids. CDR1 SGHVS and CDR2 FQNEAQ come from the germline V gene. CDR3 in amino acids: CASSLLVDGNGELFF. The CDR3 DNA reads TGTGCCAGCAGCTTACTAGTAGACGGGAATGGGGAGCTGTTTTTT.

This clonotype was observed a handful of times. This sequence joins TRBV27 and TRBJ1-1; D remains unclear. Germline loops: CDR1 MNHEY, CDR2 SMNVEV (reference sequence). This CDR3 comprises 11 residues. The V and J ends lost 3 bases and 8 bases respectively, with 7 bases between them. CDR3 in DNA: TGTGCCAGCAGTTTCCGTGGGGAAGCTTTCTTT. Amino acid sequence: CASSFRGEAFF.

This clonotype was picked up many times. This sequence joins TRBV7-3 and TRBJ1-2; D not resolved. This CDR3 has 15 amino acids. Germline CDR1 SGHTA, CDR2 FQGTGA. The ends were cut back, 1 base at V and 6 bases at J, with 15 bases in the middle. CDR3 sequence: CASSLMGSRKDGYTF. CDR3 DNA sequence: TGTGCCAGCAGCTTAATGGGCAGCCGTAAGGATGGCTACACCTTC.

This sequence joins TRBV9 and TRBJ2-3; 7 nucleotides align to TRBD2. Germline CDR1 and CDR2: SGDLS and YYNGEE. The CDR3 is 15 amino acids. The junction had 9 bases not matched to a gene; V was cut back by 4 bases and J by 4 bases. CDR3 in DNA: TGTGCCAGCAGCCCACGGGCGGCGGGAGCAGATACGCAGTATTTT. Protein product: CASSPRAAGADTQYF.

V and J are TRBV20-1 and TRBJ2-3, with D tentatively TRBD2 (5 bases). In germline, CDR1 is DFQATT, CDR2 SNEGSKA (reference sequence). Trimming stripped 3 bases from V and 4 bases from J, with 11 bases between. The CDR3 runs to 13 residues. DNA of the CDR3: TGCAGTGCTAGTCGACGGCGGGCAGATACGCAGTATTTT. Translating gives CSASRRRADTQYF.

The V gene is TRBV7-9, the J gene TRBJ2-2; D gene uncertain. The germline CDR1 and CDR2 sequences are SEHNR and FQNEAQ (reference sequence). This CDR3 comprises 11 residues. The germline V and J ends were trimmed by 9 bases and 1 base, with 3 bases remaining between them. The CDR3: CASRNTGELFF. The DNA for the CDR3 is TGTGCCAGTCGGAACACCGGGGAGCTGTTTTTT.

V and J are TRBV30 and TRBJ2-7; maybe TRBD2 (6 bases). CDR1 is GTSNPN and CDR2 is SVGIG in the germline V gene (reference sequence). Trimming cost V 3 bases and J 0 bases, with 12 bases left between them. CDR3 length: 14 amino acids. DNA for the CDR3: TGTGCCTGGAGGGAGGGACGGAGCTCCTACGAGCAGTACTTC. Its protein is CAWREGRSSYEQYF.

On this clonotype itself: A junction end diverges from the germline sequence, so it may reflect a read error. V gene TRBV30 combines with J gene TRBJ2-7, with TRBD1 as a possible D gene (6 bases). The germline CDR1 and CDR2 sequences are GTSNPN and SVGIG (reference sequence). The CDR3 sequence is 13 residues long. CDR3 region: CAWRGAASHEQYF. CDR3 in DNA: TGTGCCTGGAGGGGGGCTGCCTCCCACGAGCAGTACTTC.

This clonotype was recorded many times. The rearrangement uses TRBV6-6 and TRBJ2-7; TRBD2 matches 11 bases. There are 15 residues in the CDR3. V lost 5 bases to trimming and J lost 4 bases; unmatched junction nucleotides: 7. Germline-derived CDR1 and CDR2 are MNHNY and SVGAGI (reference sequence). CDR3 in DNA: TGTGCCAGCAGTAAGGGACTAGCGGAAGAATACGAGCAGTACTTC. This encodes CASSKGLAEEYEQYF.

This clonotype has more than one count but fewer than ten. A read error is possible here, since a much larger clone lies one base away. The chain combines TRBV5-5 with TRBJ2-1, with D perhaps given as TRBD1 or TRBD2 (5 bases each). V was trimmed by 0 bases and J by 15 bases, leaving 16 bases between them. Germline CDR1 is SGHKS and CDR2 is YYEKEE (reference sequence). The CDR3 runs 13 residues. CDR3 loop: CASSLGDGRSVFF. The CDR3 bases are TGTGCCAGCAGCTTGGGGGACGGGCGTTCTGTGTTCTTC.

The chain recombines TRBV5-1 with TRBJ2-1; TRBD2 agrees at 10 bases. CDR3 size: 17 residues. The germline CDR1 and CDR2 sequences are SGHRS and YFSETQ. The trim removed 0 bases at V and 6 bases at J, leaving 9 bases unmatched. The CDR3 loop reads CASSLGFLAGESNEQFF. CDR3 DNA: TGCGCCAGCAGCTTGGGCTTTCTAGCGGGAGAAAGCAATGAGCAGTTCTTC.

This clonotype was counted between two and nine times. This chain connects TRBV11-2 to TRBJ2-3; D remains unclear. The CDR3 contains 14 residues. The germline CDR1 and CDR2 sequences are SGHAT and FQNNGV. V lost 5 bases and J lost 1, with 10 bases in between. CDR3 in amino acids: CASSQALRTDTQYF. The CDR3 DNA sequence: TGTGCCAGCAGCCAGGCGCTCCGCACAGATACGCAGTATTTT.

This clonotype was seen a few times. This may come from a read error, since a much larger clone is one base off. The chain carries TRBV20-1 and TRBJ2-1; D may correspond to TRBD1 or TRBD2 (5 bases each). V was pared by 6 bases and J by 6 bases, with 21 bases between. This CDR3 has 15 amino acids. Germline assignment: CDR1 DFQATT and CDR2 SNEGSKA (reference sequence). The CDR3 bases are TGCAGTGCGTGCAGGGACCCCCGGGCGGGCAATGAGCAGTTCTTC. It codes for CSACRDPRAGNEQFF.